The T cell receptor beta chain described here comes from a study of T cells in Graves' hyperthyroidism and ophthalmopathy (dated by TCRdb to about 2019). General notes on the study: Peripheral blood was sampled at the time of initial diagnosis, prior to any treatment. TCR V-J signatures able to tell the groups apart were searched for in a discovery cohort of 95 or so patients, of whom over 40 had Graves' ophthalmopathy and more than 55 had stable Graves' hyperthyroidism. Prospective prediction of ophthalmopathy was tested in an independent validation cohort consisting of roughly 20 hyperthyroidism patients and around 16 patients who later progressed to ophthalmopathy. The approximately 100 discovery patients were randomly divided into training and test sets at a 7:3 ratio. Thyroid tissue and blood T-cell repertoires from more than five Graves' hyperthyroidism patients were also compared in the study. Following sampling, methimazole starting at 30 mg daily was given to hyperthyroidism patients, and high-dose intravenous methylprednisolone was given to ophthalmopathy patients. The paper describes TCR Vbeta CDR3 sequencing of about 140 peripheral blood samples, made up of 40 to 45 ophthalmopathy patients, 70 to 80 hyperthyroidism patients and 17 progressor patients. The full study reports these points: In validation, the model predicted progression to ophthalmopathy a median of 6.5 months before onset, with over 55% sensitivity and around 76% specificity. Most expanded thyroid clonotypes (frequency above 0.001) were also detected in blood, a finding suggesting that blood repertoires may reflect thyroid immune responses. A 13 V-J signature model separated ophthalmopathy from stable hyperthyroidism, with roughly 88% sensitivity and about 81% specificity in cross-validation and 80%/75% in testing. Sample size was not statistically predetermined, and investigators were not blinded to group allocation.

This clonotype has ten or more counts. Its antigen remains undetermined. Within one base of it there is no much larger clone, and no base qualities were kept. Moderately to severely active disease, a Clinical Activity Score of at least 3, a NOSPECS grade of at least 4, and a duration under 3 months were present in ophthalmopathy patients. Exclusion was applied to patients with uncontrolled infections, other autoimmune diseases, pregnancy or lactation. Diagnoses were established on the basis of clinical symptoms, serum thyroxine and TRAb, thyroid ultrasound, and orbital computed tomography. Ficoll-Paque density gradient centrifugation was used to isolate PBMCs from 9.5 to 10 ml of fresh peripheral blood. Total RNA was extracted using Trizol reagent, and RNA quality was assessed on an Agilent 2100 Bioanalyzer. The TCR beta CDR3 regions were amplified from the RNA transcripts. The first round of RT-PCR for the TCR CDR3 was performed with the HTBI primer set and the Qiagen OneStep RT-PCR kit. The libraries were constructed in a second round of multiplex PCR and then size-selected and purified. The libraries were sequenced on an Illumina HiSeq2000 using paired-end 100 bp reads. In the authors' own workflow: SOAPnuke was used to process the raw data, throwing out any read that contained adapters or uncalled bases, had a mean Phred below 15, or lacked an exact constant-primer or identifier match. COPE v1.2.5 was used to merge high-quality paired reads, and clonotypes were defined as unique nucleotide sequences. MiTCR v1.1 was used to align clonotypes to the IMGT TRBV, TRBD and TRBJ reference segments. The analysis was restricted to V-J combinations with a frequency above 0.0001, which together covered 99.2% of the repertoires. The TCS score was defined as the ratio of F50 (clonal expansion) to E x V (chaos), calculated using BLOSUM62-based TCRdist between CDR3 peptides within each V-J. Welch's t-statistics and random forest reduced 500 to 650 V-J features to 10 to 15, which were used in a naive Bayes classifier (R e1071). TCRdb applied fastp at Q25 and MiXCR to the public reads, then kept only in-frame beta chains. CDR3 protein sequences are deduplicated, and each keeps its most common genes and DNA. The V and J calls and clone size come from TCRdb's table, not from the authors' own analysis. This sample gives nearly 600,000 distinct CDR3 sequences in total; approximately 14% of them show up just once. 7.1% of the sample belongs to the ten largest clones.

V is shortened by 0 bases, J by 2 bases, and the region joining them spans 6 bases. The CDR3 covers 14 residues, taking in both the cysteine and the phenylalanine. Kept here is only the CDR3 DNA, which spans 42 bases and is read in frame from base 1. CDR1 and CDR2, per the germline V gene, are MGHRA and YSYEKL. Sequencing used blood. Rearrangement joined TRBV4-1 to TRBJ2-3, with no confident D gene call. This sequence was found in a woman in her late teens or twenties with Graves' ophthalmopathy. For the CDR3, the sequence is CASSQERNTDTQYF. The DNA sequence follows: TGCGCCAGCAGCCAAGAGAGGAACACAGATACGCAGTATTTT.